This T cell receptor beta chain was sequenced in a study of cytomegalovirus exposure and HLA in healthy donors. Concerning this clone itself: As yet, its antigen is unknown.

Study-wide findings and caveats: A later analysis linked a missense variant in DCLRE1C to the trimming of TCR beta V and J genes.

This PCR relied on a set of 60 Vbeta primers and 13 Jbeta primers. This table comes from immunoSEQ multiplex PCR, and its TCRdb copy is limited to in-frame clones, with some not included. The sample records 95,000 to 100,000 clones, 65% to 75% being singletons. The CDR3 loop spans 16 amino acids. Trimming removed 5 bases at V and 0 bases at J, with 14 bases between. Germline CDR1 is SEHNR and CDR2 is FQNEAQ (reference sequence). The rearrangement uses TRBV7-9 and TRBJ2-4; tentatively, D is TRBD1 (6 bases). This clonotype was sampled from a woman between 35 and 50 years old in good health and CMV-seronegative. The specimen was PBMCs. For the CDR3, the DNA is TGTGCCAGCAGCATAACAGGGTTCGGAGCCAAAAACATTCAGTACTTC. It is translated as CASSITGFGAKNIQYF.